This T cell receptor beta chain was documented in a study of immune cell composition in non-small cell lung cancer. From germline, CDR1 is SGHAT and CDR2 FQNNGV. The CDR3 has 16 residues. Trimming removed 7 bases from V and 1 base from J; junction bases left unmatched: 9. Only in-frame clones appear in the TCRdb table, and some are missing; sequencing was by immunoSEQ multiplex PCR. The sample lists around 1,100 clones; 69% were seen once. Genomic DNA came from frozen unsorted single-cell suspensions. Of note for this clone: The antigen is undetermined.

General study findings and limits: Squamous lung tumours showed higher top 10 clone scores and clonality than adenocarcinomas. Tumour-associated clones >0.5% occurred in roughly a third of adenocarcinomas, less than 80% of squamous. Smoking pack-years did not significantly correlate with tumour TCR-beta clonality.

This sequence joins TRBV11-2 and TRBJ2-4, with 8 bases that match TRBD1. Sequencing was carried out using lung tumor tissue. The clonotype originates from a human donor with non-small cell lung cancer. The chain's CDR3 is CASTISQGAAKNIQYF. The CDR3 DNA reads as TGTGCCAGCACAATAAGCCAGGGGGCGGCCAAAAACATTCAGTACTTC.